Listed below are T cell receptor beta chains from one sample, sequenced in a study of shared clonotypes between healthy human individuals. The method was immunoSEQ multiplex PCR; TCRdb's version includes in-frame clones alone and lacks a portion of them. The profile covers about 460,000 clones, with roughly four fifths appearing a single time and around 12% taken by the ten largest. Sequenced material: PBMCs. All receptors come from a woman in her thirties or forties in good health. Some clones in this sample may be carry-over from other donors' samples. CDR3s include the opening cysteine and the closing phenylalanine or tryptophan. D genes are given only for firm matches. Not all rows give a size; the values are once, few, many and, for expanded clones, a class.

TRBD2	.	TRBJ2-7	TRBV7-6	TGTGCCAGCAGCCTGGAGGCGGGGGTGTCCTACGAGCAGTACTTC	CASSLEAGVSYEQYF
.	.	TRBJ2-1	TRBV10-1	TGCGCCAGCAGTGATTCACTAGAACTCGATGAGCAGTTCTTC	CASSDSLELDEQFF
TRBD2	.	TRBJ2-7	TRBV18	TGTGCCAGCTCACTTCTTGGACTAGCGGGCGAAGGGCAGTACTTC	CASSLLGLAGEGQYF
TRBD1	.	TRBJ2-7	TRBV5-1	TGCGCCAGCAGCCGGGACAGCTACGAGCAGTACTTC	CASSRDSYEQYF
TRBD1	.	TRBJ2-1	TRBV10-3	TGTGCCATCAGTGAGTGGGGACAGGGGGCGCAGGATGAGCAGTTCTTC	CAISEWGQGAQDEQFF
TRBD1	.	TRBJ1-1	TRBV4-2	TGTGCCAGCAGCCAAGACCCTCGACAGGGGTGCTTCTTT	CASSQDPRQGCFF
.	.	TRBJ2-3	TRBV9	TGTGCCAGCAGCCCGCCAGCAGATACGCAGTATTTT	CASSPPADTQYF
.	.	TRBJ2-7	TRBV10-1	TGCGCCAGCAGTGAGGGCTCGTACGAGCAGTACTTC	CASSEGSYEQYF
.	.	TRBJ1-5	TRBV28	TGTGCCACGTTAGGCCGGGGACCCAATCAGCCCCAGCATTTT	CATLGRGPNQPQHF
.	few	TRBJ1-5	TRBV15	TGTGCCACCAGCAGCATACAGGGACCGCAGCCCCAGCATTTT	CATSSIQGPQPQHF
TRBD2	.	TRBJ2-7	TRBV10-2	TGCGCCAGCAGTGAGGGGCGGGAGAAGGCGATGGAGCAGTACTTC	CASSEGREKAMEQYF
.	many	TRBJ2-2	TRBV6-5	TGTGCCAGCAGTTACCGGCGGGAATCCGGGGAGCTGTTTTTT	CASSYRRESGELFF
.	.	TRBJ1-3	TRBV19	TGTGCCAGTAGCCCGACCGGACTGATCTCTGGAAACACCATATATTTT	CASSPTGLISGNTIYF
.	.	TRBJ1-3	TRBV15	TGTGCCACCAGCAGAGGGGATACAGGGTCTGGAAACACCATATATTTT	CATSRGDTGSGNTIYF
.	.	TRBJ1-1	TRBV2	TGTGCCAGCAGGGATCCGGGGGACTTCAACACTGAAGCTTTCTTT	CASRDPGDFNTEAFF
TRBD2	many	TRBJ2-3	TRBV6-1	TGTGCCAGCAGTGGTGTAGCGGGAGCGGATACGCAGTATTTT	CASSGVAGADTQYF
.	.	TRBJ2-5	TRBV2	TGTGCCAGCGGGTTCGTAGGGACCCAGTACTTC	CASGFVGTQYF
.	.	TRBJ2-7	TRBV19	TGTGCCAGTAGTATGGCGGACAGAGTCTACGAGCAGTACTTC	CASSMADRVYEQYF
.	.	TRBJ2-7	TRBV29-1	TGCAGCGTCGAGATGGGGTACGAGCAGTACTTC	CSVEMGYEQYF
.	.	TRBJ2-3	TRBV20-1	TGCAGTGCTCTAGGTGCAGATACGCAGTATTTT	CSALGADTQYF
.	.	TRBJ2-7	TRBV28	TGTGCCAGCAGTGACGCAGGGAAATCCTACGAGCAGTACTTC	CASSDAGKSYEQYF
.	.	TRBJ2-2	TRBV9	TGTGCCAGCAGCGTCGGTCAGTTGAACACCGGGGAGCTGTTTTTT	CASSVGQLNTGELFF
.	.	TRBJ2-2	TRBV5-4	TGTGCCAGCAGACCCTATAGCGCCGCCACCGGGGAGCTGTTTTTT	CASRPYSAATGELFF
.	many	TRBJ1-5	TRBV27	TGTGCCAGCAGTTTAGTAGGAAATCAGCCCCAGCATTTT	CASSLVGNQPQHF
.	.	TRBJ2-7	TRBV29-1	TGCAGCGTTGAAGGGACAGCCTACGAGCAGTACTTC	CSVEGTAYEQYF
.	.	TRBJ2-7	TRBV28	TGTGCCAGCAGTCACTATGGGCCCAAGTTCTACGAGCAGTACTTC	CASSHYGPKFYEQYF
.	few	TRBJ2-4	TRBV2	TGTGCCAGCAGTGGGTATATAGCCAAAAACATTCAGTACTTC	CASSGYIAKNIQYF
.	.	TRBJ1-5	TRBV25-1	TGTGCCAGCAGTGAAAACGACAGGCAGCCCCAGCATTTT	CASSENDRQPQHF
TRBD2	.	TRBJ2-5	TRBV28	TGTGCCAGCAGTCGTAGCGGGAGTGGCGAGACCCAGTACTTC	CASSRSGSGETQYF
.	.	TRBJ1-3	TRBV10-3	TGTGCCATCACCAACGGAGTCCCTGGAAACACCATATATTTT	CAITNGVPGNTIYF
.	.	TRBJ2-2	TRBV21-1	TGTGCCAGCAGCAAGGGCTGGGAGACAGGGTACACCGGGGAGCTGTTTTTT	CASSKGWETGYTGELFF
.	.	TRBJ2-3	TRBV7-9	TGTGCCAGCAGCTTAGGTGGCACAGATACGCAGTATTTT	CASSLGGTDTQYF
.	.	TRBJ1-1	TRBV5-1	TGCGCCAGCAGCGAACAGGGTTCCACTGAAGCTTTCTTT	CASSEQGSTEAFF
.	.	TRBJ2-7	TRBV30	TGTGCCTGGAGCAAGCTAGTTAGCTCCTACGAGCAGTACTTC	CAWSKLVSSYEQYF
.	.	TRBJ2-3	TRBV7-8	TGTGCCAGCAGCTTAGACACAGATACGCAGTATTTT	CASSLDTDTQYF
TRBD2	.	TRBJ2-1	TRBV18	TGTGCCAGCTCGCCACAAACGGGACTAGCGGGAGTCCATGAGCAGTTCTTC	CASSPQTGLAGVHEQFF
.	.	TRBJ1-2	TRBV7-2	TGTGCCAGCAGCGTGACAGTGGGGTGGGACTATGGCTACACCTTC	CASSVTVGWDYGYTF
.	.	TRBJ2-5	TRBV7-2	TGTGCCAGCAGAAATAGCGGAAACTTCCTCGGGGAGACCCAGTACTTC	CASRNSGNFLGETQYF
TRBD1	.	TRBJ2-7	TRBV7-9	TGTGCCAGCAGCTTCTTGGGACAGGGGGGATCCTACGAGCAGTACTTC	CASSFLGQGGSYEQYF
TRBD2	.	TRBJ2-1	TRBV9	TGTGCCAGCAGCGTAGAAGGTAGAGAGGGAGGGCCGGTTTACAATGAGCAGTTCTTC	CASSVEGREGGPVYNEQFF
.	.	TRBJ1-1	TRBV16	TGTGCCAGCAGCCAATCCAGAAACACTGAAGCTTTCTTT	CASSQSRNTEAFF
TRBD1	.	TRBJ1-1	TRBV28	TGTGCCAGCAGTTTTTGGACAGGGGGCACTGAAGCTTTCTTT	CASSFWTGGTEAFF
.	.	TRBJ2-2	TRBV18	TGTGCCTCTGGGGGAGGATCGAACACCGGGGAGCTGTTTTTT	CASGGGSNTGELFF
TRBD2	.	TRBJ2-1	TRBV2	TGTGCCAGCAGGCATGGTTTGTTGCGGGAGGCCCTGAATGAGCAGTTCTTC	CASRHGLLREALNEQFF
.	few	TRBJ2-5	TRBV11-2	TGTGCCAGCAGTCCATGGGCGGCCGGGTTTGAGACCCAGTACTTC	CASSPWAAGFETQYF
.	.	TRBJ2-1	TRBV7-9	TGTGCCAGCAGGTTAAGATACTCGAATGAGCAGTTCTTC	CASRLRYSNEQFF
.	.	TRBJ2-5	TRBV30	TGTGCCTGGAGTGCAACTTTCGACAGGTACCAAGAGACCCAGTACTTC	CAWSATFDRYQETQYF
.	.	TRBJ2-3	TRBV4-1	TGCGCCAGCAGCCAAGTTTTAGATACGCAGTATTTT	CASSQVLDTQYF
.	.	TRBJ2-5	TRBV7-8	TGTGCCAGCAGCCCCCGGGAGGGGGCAGGAGAGACCCAGTACTTC	CASSPREGAGETQYF
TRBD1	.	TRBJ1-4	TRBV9	TGTGCCAGCGCAGGGGGCTCAGGAGAAAAACTGTTTTTT	CASAGGSGEKLFF
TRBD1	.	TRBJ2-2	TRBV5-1	TGCGCCAGCAGCTTAAAGACAGGGACCACCGGGGAGCTGTTTTTT	CASSLKTGTTGELFF
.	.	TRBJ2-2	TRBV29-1	TGCAGCGTTTCCTTGACAGCGTCGAACACCGGGGAGCTGTTTTTT	CSVSLTASNTGELFF
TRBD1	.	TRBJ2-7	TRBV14	TGTGCCAGCAGCCACCCTTGGGACAGACCCTACGAGCAGTACTTC	CASSHPWDRPYEQYF
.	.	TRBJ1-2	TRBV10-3	TGTGCCATCAAAAACACGGGCGGCTACACCTTC	CAIKNTGGYTF
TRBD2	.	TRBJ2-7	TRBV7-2	TGTGCCAGCAGCCCTCCAAGCGGGATGTACGAGCAGTACTTC	CASSPPSGMYEQYF
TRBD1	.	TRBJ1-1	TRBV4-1	TGCGCCAGCAGCCAAGCTCATGGGGGACAGGTGAACACTGAAGCTTTCTTT	CASSQAHGGQVNTEAFF
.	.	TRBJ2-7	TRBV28	TGTGCCAGCAGTTTGCCCCCGGGCGGCTCTAGCTCCTACGAGCAGTACTTC	CASSLPPGGSSSYEQYF
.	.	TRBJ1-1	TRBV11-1	TGTGCCAGCAGCTTAGCGGGCAGCCACACTGAAGCTTTCTTT	CASSLAGSHTEAFF
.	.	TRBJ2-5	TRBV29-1	TGCAGCGGCTATCGGGGGGAGACCCAGTACTTC	CSGYRGETQYF
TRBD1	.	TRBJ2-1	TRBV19	TGTGCCAGCCAGGGGCCGGGACAGGGCGGGAATGAGCAGTTCTTC	CASQGPGQGGNEQFF